This T cell receptor beta chain was retrieved from a study of T-cell memory formation after mild COVID-19. Trimming removed 3 bases at V and 3 bases at J, with 15 bases between. CDR3 length: 16 residues. Germline-derived CDR1 and CDR2 are MNHNY and SVGAGI (reference sequence). In TCRdb, the 5' RACE reads were re-called with MiXCR into one record per CDR3 protein. The table records hundreds of thousands of distinct CDR3 sequences, around 15% of them present only once. This clonotype was seen a handful of times. The sequence came from a young man who had mild COVID-19 (a few samples of this study predate the infection). Cell type and time point are not known. Specimen: PBMCs or a T cell subset sorted from them (not recorded which). This sequence joins TRBV6-6 and TRBJ2-1, with D possibly matching TRBD1 (5 bases). The CDR3 DNA reads TGTGCCAGCAGTTATTCGACAGAGCCCCTCTACAATGAGCAGTTCTTC. Its protein product is CASSYSTEPLYNEQFF.